Reported below is one T cell receptor (beta chain). This sample is drawn from a study of blood T cell repertoires in COVID-19. Study-wide background: Collection of acute and convalescent COVID-19 samples took place in the United States, Italy and Spain.

Trimming left V 5 bases short and J 4 bases short, with 15 bases between. The germline gives CDR1 SEHNR, CDR2 FQNEAQ (reference sequence). The CDR3 extends over 15 amino acids. Authors' methods: Using reference gene primer amplification, nucleated cell counts were estimated. Some clones are missing from TCRdb's copy, which holds only in-frame ones; the method was immunoSEQ multiplex PCR. The DNA was the basis for D and trimming; V, J and clone size are from that table. The table has 150,000 to 200,000 clones, roughly 80% seen once; the top ten hold around 7%. The gene calls are TRBV7-9 and TRBJ2-4, with D hard to call. The sample was peripheral blood. This receptor was taken from a woman in her thirties or forties with COVID-19, enrolled during active disease. CDR3 in DNA: TGTGCCAGCAGCCCCCAGACTGGATTGAAAAACATTCAGTACTTC. Translating it yields CASSPQTGLKNIQYF.